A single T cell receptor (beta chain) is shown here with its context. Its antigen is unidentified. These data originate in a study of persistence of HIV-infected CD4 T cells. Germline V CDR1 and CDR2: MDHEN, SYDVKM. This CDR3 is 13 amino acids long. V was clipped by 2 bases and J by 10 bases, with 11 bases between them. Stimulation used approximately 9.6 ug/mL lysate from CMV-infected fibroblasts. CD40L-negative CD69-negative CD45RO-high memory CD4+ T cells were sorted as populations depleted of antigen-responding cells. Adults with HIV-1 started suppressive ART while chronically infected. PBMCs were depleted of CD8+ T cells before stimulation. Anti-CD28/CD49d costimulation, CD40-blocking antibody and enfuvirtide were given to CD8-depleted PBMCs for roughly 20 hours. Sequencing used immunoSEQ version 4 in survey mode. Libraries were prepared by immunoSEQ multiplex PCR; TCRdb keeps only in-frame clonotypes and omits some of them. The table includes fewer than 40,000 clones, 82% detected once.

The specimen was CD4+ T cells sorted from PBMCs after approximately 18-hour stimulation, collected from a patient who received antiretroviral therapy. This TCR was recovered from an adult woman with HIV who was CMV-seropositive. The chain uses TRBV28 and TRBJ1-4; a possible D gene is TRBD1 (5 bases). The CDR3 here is CASSLGGGAKLFF. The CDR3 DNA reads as TGTGCCAGCAGTTTAGGGGGAGGAGCAAAACTGTTTTTT.